These T cell receptor beta chains were read from a single sample in a study of T-cell memory formation after mild COVID-19. MiXCR, applied by TCRdb to the 5' RACE reads, yields one record per CDR3 protein. This table holds 140,000 to 150,000 distinct CDR3 sequences, about 25% found once. Sequencing was done on a sample of PBMCs or a T cell subset sorted from them (not recorded which). The source of these receptors is an adult woman who had mild COVID-19 (a few samples of this study predate the infection). Cell type and time point are not known. CDR3s include the opening cysteine and the closing phenylalanine or tryptophan. Each record gives: CDR3 length, clone size, D gene, V gene, J gene, CDR3 DNA, CDR3 protein. The D gene is left open where the match is weak. Clone size is stated in some rows and not others, as once, few, many or a class when expanded.

17,NA,NA,TRBV24-1,TRBJ2-2,TGTGCCACCAGTGATTTAGAAGGTTCGAGGGGGACCGGGGAGCTGTTTTTT,CATSDLEGSRGTGELFF
14,few,NA,TRBV18,TRBJ1-1,TGTGCCAGCTCACCACCGACGGGGAGCACTGAAGCTTTCTTT,CASSPPTGSTEAFF
17,few,TRBD2,TRBV7-2,TRBJ2-5,TGTGCCAGCAGCCCCGTGGTAGCGGGGGCCCCAGGAGAGACCCAGTACTTC,CASSPVVAGAPGETQYF
15,few,NA,TRBV9,TRBJ2-3,TGTGCCAGCAGCGTCGGACTATTCGGCACAGATACGCAGTATTTT,CASSVGLFGTDTQYF
13,few,NA,TRBV7-6,TRBJ2-3,TGTGCCAGCAGTTCGAGGGGGGCAGATACGCAGTATTTT,CASSSRGADTQYF
13,NA,NA,TRBV15,TRBJ2-1,TGTGCCACCAGCAGAGTTCTAACAAATCAGCAGTTCTTC,CATSRVLTNQQFF
19,NA,TRBD1,TRBV9,TRBJ2-6,TGTGCCAGCAGCGCGACCGGGACAGGGGCCTTCTCTGGGGCCAACGTCCTGACTTTC,CASSATGTGAFSGANVLTF
14,NA,NA,TRBV6-4,TRBJ2-2,TGTGCCAGCGAATTCGGAGTAGGCACCGGGGAGCTGTTTTTT,CASEFGVGTGELFF
15,NA,TRBD2,TRBV6-6,TRBJ2-5,TGTGCCAGCAGCCCGGGACTAGCGGTACAAGAGACCCAGTACTTC,CASSPGLAVQETQYF
12,many,NA,TRBV7-2,TRBJ2-7,TGTGCCATCATTCAGGGGCCCTACGAGCAGTACTTC,CAIIQGPYEQYF
15,NA,NA,TRBV5-1,TRBJ2-2,TGCGCCAGCAGCTTGGCCGCGGGTAACACCGGGGAGCTGTTTTTT,CASSLAAGNTGELFF
14,few,TRBD2,TRBV11-3,TRBJ2-4,TGTGCCAGCAGCTTACTGGAGGGAGGGTTGGTTCAGTACTTC,CASSLLEGGLVQYF
14,NA,NA,TRBV5-1,TRBJ2-7,TGCGCCAGCAGCTTGGAGCCGGTTGCCTACGAGCAGTACTTC,CASSLEPVAYEQYF
17,NA,TRBD1,TRBV6-5,TRBJ2-1,TGTGCCAGCGGCCCTCAGTTACCCGGGACAGGGGCCAATGAGCAGTTCTTC,CASGPQLPGTGANEQFF
14,few,TRBD1,TRBV27,TRBJ1-1,TGTGCCAGCAGTTTATCAGGGGGCTACACTGAAGCTTTCTTT,CASSLSGGYTEAFF
16,NA,TRBD1,TRBV4-1,TRBJ2-3,TGCGCCAGCAGCCAAGACAGGGGGCTTTACACAGATACGCAGTATTTT,CASSQDRGLYTDTQYF
13,NA,NA,TRBV5-5,TRBJ2-1,TGTGCCAGCAGCCCCCGGGACACAAATGAGCAGTTCTTC,CASSPRDTNEQFF
15,few,NA,TRBV12-5,TRBJ2-7,TGTGCTAGTGGCCCAGACAGGTCCGGAGGGTACGAGCAGTACTTC,CASGPDRSGGYEQYF
15,many,NA,TRBV21-1,TRBJ2-3,TGTGCCAGCAGCAAACGGTGCAGGGGGCAAGATACGCAGTATTTT,CASSKRCRGQDTQYF
13,NA,NA,TRBV7-9,TRBJ2-2,TGTGCCAGCACCCTCATGGGGACCGGGGAGCTGTTTTTT,CASTLMGTGELFF
16,NA,TRBD1,TRBV12-3/TRBV12-4,TRBJ2-2,TGTGCCAGCAGTTTGGTGGGACAGGCGGAAACCGGGGAGCTGTTTTTT,CASSLVGQAETGELFF
12,NA,NA,TRBV4-1,TRBJ2-1,TGCGCCAGCAGCCAAGGGAGAAATGAGCAGTTCTTC,CASSQGRNEQFF
13,few,TRBD1,TRBV5-1,TRBJ2-7,TGCGCCAGCAGCTGGACAGGGAACTACGAGCAGTACTTC,CASSWTGNYEQYF
16,few,TRBD2,TRBV19,TRBJ2-7,TGTGCCAGTAGTTCATGGACTAGCGGAGCCCCCTACGAGCAGTACTTC,CASSSWTSGAPYEQYF
15,NA,TRBD2,TRBV7-9,TRBJ2-7,TGTGCCAGCAGCTTACGACTAGCGTTCTTCTACGAGCAGTACTTC,CASSLRLAFFYEQYF
14,few,NA,TRBV6-5,TRBJ2-7,TGTGCCAGCAGTTACGGCCAGGAGATCTACGAGCAGTACTTC,CASSYGQEIYEQYF